The 29 T cell receptor beta chains below were found in one sample sequenced in a study of OX40 agonist ivuxolimab in advanced cancers. The library was built by means of the immunoSEQ multiplex PCR assay. TCRdb limited this immuneACCESS table to in-frame rearrangements with V and J called. A share of clones is missing; checked studies link under half to unresolved V genes, and the rest is unexplained. This sample comprises some 16,000 clones, around 88% of them detected only once. The ten top clones hold 3.9% of the sample. Material: CD4+ or CD8+ T cells sorted from blood, obtained in a trial of the OX40 agonist ivuxolimab. The receptors stem from an adult with an advanced solid tumor such as melanoma, head and neck, liver or kidney cancer.

The chain combines TRBV6-5 with TRBJ2-3; possibly TRBD1 or TRBD2 for D (5 bases each). This CDR3 contains 14 residues. Trimming removed 1 base at V and 4 bases at J, with 9 bases between. In germline, CDR1 is MNHEY, CDR2 SVGAGI. The CDR3 here is CASSYLGPADTQYF. In DNA form, the CDR3 reads TGTGCCAGCAGTTACTTGGGACCCGCAGATACGCAGTATTTT.

The gene calls are TRBV18 and TRBJ2-5, with TRBD1 identical over 10 bases. The CDR3 loop spans 15 amino acids. Germline V gene sequence: CDR1 KGHSH, CDR2 LQKENI. Trimming took 3 bases from V and 4 from J; bases not matched to a gene: 5. CDR3 amino acids: CASSPPRTGGETQYF. The CDR3 DNA is TGTGCCAGCTCACCTCCCCGGACAGGGGGAGAGACCCAGTACTTC.

The chain couples TRBV6-5 to TRBJ1-1; D ambiguous. Trimming shortened V by 6 bases and J by 10 bases, and 18 bases separated the two germline ends. This CDR3 contains 13 residues. Looked up from germline, CDR1 is MNHEY and CDR2 is SVGAGI. CDR3 amino acids: CASSQPGFVGAFF. The CDR3 nucleotides are TGTGCCAGCAGCCAACCCGGCTTCGTTGGAGCTTTCTTT.

The chain employs TRBV29-1 and TRBJ2-5; 9 bases line up with TRBD2. Trimming at V came to 4 bases and at J to 5 bases, leaving 2 bases not matched to a gene. Germline assignment: CDR1 SQVTM and CDR2 ANQGSEA. CDR3 size: 12 residues. The CDR3 nucleotides are TGCAGCGTTGCTCTAGCGGGGGAGACCCAGTACTTC. The encoded protein is CSVALAGETQYF.

The chain links TRBV7-2 to TRBJ1-4, with 10 bases lining up with TRBD1. The length of the CDR3 is 15 residues. Germline-derived CDR1 and CDR2 are SGHTA and FQGNSA. The V segment lost 5 bases and the J segment 6 bases; nucleotides outside the gene matches: 6. CDR3 in amino acids: CASSLDRGRDEKLFF. CDR3 DNA sequence: TGTGCCAGCAGCCTCGACAGGGGGCGCGATGAAAAACTGTTTTTT.

The rearrangement links TRBV6-5 to TRBJ1-5; the D is unclear. The germline CDR1 and CDR2 sequences are MNHEY and SVGAGI. V lost 3 bases, J lost 2 bases, and 5 bases lay in between. The CDR3 runs to 13 residues. In DNA form, the CDR3 reads TGTGCCAGCAGTTATAACCGCAATCAGCCCCAGCATTTT. As protein: CASSYNRNQPQHF.

The genes are TRBV15 and TRBJ2-3; TRBD1 matches 7 bases. The V gene's germline CDR1 is LNHNV and CDR2 YYDKDF (reference sequence). The V and J ends lost 1 base and 3 bases, in that order; junction bases with no gene match: 1. The CDR3 runs 14 residues. This CDR3 is CATSRGQGTDTQYF. Written as DNA, the CDR3 is TGTGCCACCAGCAGAGGACAGGGTACAGATACGCAGTATTTT.

This clone was seen just once. The chain employs TRBV7-9 and TRBJ2-7; D is uncertain. The length of the CDR3 is 11 residues. In germline, CDR1 is SEHNR, CDR2 FQNEAQ (reference sequence). Trimming cost V 5 bases and J 3 bases, with 5 bases left between them. CDR3 nucleotide sequence: TGTGCCAGCAGCGACCGCTACGAGCAGTACTTC. The encoded protein is CASSDRYEQYF.

V and J are TRBV20-1 and TRBJ2-3; D unresolved. The CDR3 spans 11 residues. From germline, CDR1 is DFQATT and CDR2 SNEGSKA (reference sequence). The germline V and J ends were trimmed by 5 bases and 5 bases, with 8 bases remaining between them. This CDR3 reads CSAFDGDTQYF. The CDR3 nucleotides read TGCAGTGCTTTCGATGGAGATACGCAGTATTTT.

This clone was picked up a small number of times. The chain is built from TRBV2 and TRBJ1-1, with 11 positions matching TRBD1. Germline V gives CDR1 SNHLY, CDR2 FYNNEI. V lost 4 bases to trimming and J lost 11 bases; unmatched junction nucleotides: 9. This CDR3 has 14 amino acids. Written as DNA, the CDR3 is TGTGCCAGCAGTGGATTCCAAGGGACAGGGGGGGCTTTCTTT. Its translation is CASSGFQGTGGAFF. Based on the CDR3 plus reference TRBV2 and TRBJ1-1, the full variable domain is EPEVTQTPSHQVTQMGQEVILRCVPISNHLYFYWYRQILGQKVEFLVSFYNNEISEKSEIFDDQFSVERPDGSNFTLKIRSTKLEDSAMYFCASSGFQGTGGAFFGQGTRLTVV.

This rearrangement joins TRBV10-1 to TRBJ2-2; perhaps D is TRBD1 or TRBD2 (5 bases each). The CDR3 length is 14 residues. Per the germline V gene, CDR1 is WNHNN and CDR2 is SYGVQD (reference sequence). V gave up 10 bases and J gave up 0 bases, with 12 bases separating them. The CDR3 protein is CATRRGANTGELFF. The DNA of the CDR3 is TGCGCCACCCGTCGGGGCGCGAACACCGGGGAGCTGTTTTTT.

The genes are TRBV4-3 and TRBJ1-1; possibly TRBD1 for D (5 bases). With 3 bases removed from V and 1 base from J, the gap between germline ends came to 6 bases. Looked up from germline, CDR1 is LGHNA and CDR2 is YSLEER. This CDR3 has 13 amino acids. The CDR3 DNA sequence: TGCGCCAGCAGCCAGACAGCGAACACTGAAGCTTTCTTT. Translating it yields CASSQTANTEAFF.

The chain links TRBV19 to TRBJ2-3, with D uncertain. Germline CDR1 and CDR2: LNHDA and SQIVND (reference sequence). This CDR3 is 17 amino acids long. Trimming removed 3 bases at V and 3 bases at J, with 19 bases between. The CDR3 is CASSILMGLLETDTQYF. The CDR3 nucleotides read TGTGCCAGTAGTATTCTTATGGGCCTATTGGAAACAGATACGCAGTATTTT.

This clone was seen a single time. The chain recombines TRBV5-1 with TRBJ2-5, with a tentative D call TRBD1 (6 bases). Germline lookup yields CDR1 SGHRS and CDR2 YFSETQ. The CDR3 extends over 13 amino acids. Trimming took 4 bases from V and 3 from J, leaving 10 bases between them. The CDR3 DNA is TGCGCCAGCAGCCCGGCAGGGGAAGAGACCCAGTACTTC. Protein sequence: CASSPAGEETQYF.

The chain combines TRBV5-1 with TRBJ2-1, with 7 bases lining up with TRBD1. Germline lookup yields CDR1 SGHRS and CDR2 YFSETQ. This CDR3 is 15 amino acids long. V was clipped by 6 bases and J by 9 bases; unmatched bases: 15. This CDR3 is CASTRQGESRGEQFF. In DNA, the CDR3 is TGCGCCAGCACCCGGCAGGGGGAGAGCCGGGGTGAGCAGTTCTTC.

The chain recombines TRBV15 with TRBJ1-2; perhaps TRBD1 as D (5 bases). V was clipped by 6 bases and J by 4 bases, with 12 bases between them. Per the germline V gene, CDR1 is LNHNV and CDR2 is YYDKDF (reference sequence). The CDR3 is 13 residues long. CDR3 DNA: TGTGCCACCAGTGGGGCCGGAATCTATGGCTACACCTTC. Amino acid sequence: CATSGAGIYGYTF.

The chain carries TRBV5-1 and TRBJ1-1; D might be TRBD1 (6 bases). V was clipped by 7 bases and J by 6 bases, with 16 bases between them. Looked up from germline, CDR1 is SGHRS and CDR2 is YFSETQ. CDR3 length equals 13 residues. The CDR3 reads CASRKGEGAEAFF. CDR3 sequence (DNA): TGCGCCAGCCGGAAGGGCGAGGGGGCTGAAGCTTTCTTT.

This rearrangement joins TRBV19 to TRBJ2-5; TRBD1 agrees at 8 bases. The V segment lost 7 bases and the J segment 1 base; nucleotides outside the gene matches: 14. Germline values: CDR1 LNHDA, CDR2 SQIVND (reference sequence). This CDR3 has 17 amino acids. CDR3 region: CASKTTGASFPQETQYF. Here the CDR3 DNA reads TGTGCCAGTAAGACGACAGGGGCCTCTTTCCCCCAAGAGACCCAGTACTTC.

Here the CDR3 reads CASSGGVGPGAQYF. The CDR3 DNA is TGTGCCAGCAGCGGAGGGGTTGGGCCGGGTGCCCAGTACTTC. The rearrangement joins TRBV28 to TRBJ2-5; perhaps TRBD2 as D (6 bases). The germline gives CDR1 MDHEN, CDR2 SYDVKM. The CDR3 length is 14 residues. The germline V and J ends were trimmed by 6 bases and 9 bases, with 20 bases remaining between them.

J is TRBJ2-2 and V is TRBV9; D not certain. Deletions cut 4 bases from V and 4 bases from J, with 8 bases between. Germline values: CDR1 SGDLS, CDR2 YYNGEE. The CDR3 extends over 13 amino acids. CDR3 bases: TGTGCCAGCAGCCCTCACAGCACCGGGGAGCTGTTTTTT. Translation: CASSPHSTGELFF. Supplemented by reference TRBV9 and TRBJ2-2, the full variable domain reads DSGVTQTPKHLITATGQRVTLRCSPRSGDLSVYWYQQSLDQGLQFLIQYYNGEERAKGNILERFSAQQFPDLHSELNLSSLELGDSALYFCASSPHSTGELFFGEGSRLTVL.

The chain recombines TRBV25-1 with TRBJ1-1, with D unclear. The CDR3 length is 14 residues. Germline V gene data show CDR1 as MGHDK and CDR2 as SYGVNS. V lost 5 bases and J 0 bases, leaving 10 bases between the germline ends. The CDR3 DNA reads TGTGCCAGCAGTCCGCTGGATGTGAACACTGAAGCTTTCTTT. Amino acid sequence: CASSPLDVNTEAFF.

The chain uses TRBV5-5 and TRBJ2-2, with 8 bases matching TRBD2. CDR3 length equals 17 residues. The germline V gene has CDR1 SGHKS and CDR2 YYEKEE (reference sequence). The trim removed 4 bases at V and 1 base at J, leaving 9 bases unmatched. The CDR3 reads CASSPRVSGVNTGELFF. In DNA, the CDR3 is TGTGCCAGCAGCCCACGGGTTAGCGGGGTGAACACCGGGGAGCTGTTTTTT.

DNA of the CDR3: TGCGCCAGCAAGAGGCAGGCCACAACTAATGAAAAACTGTTTTTT. Its translation is CASKRQATTNEKLFF. The chain uses TRBV5-1 and TRBJ1-4, with D unclear. The CDR3 covers 15 residues. Germline V CDR1 and CDR2: SGHRS, YFSETQ. V lost 6 bases and J 0 bases, leaving 12 bases between the germline ends.

This clone has just a few counts. The rearrangement uses TRBV2 and TRBJ2-5; D is undetermined. Looked up from germline, CDR1 is SNHLY and CDR2 is FYNNEI. V was pared by 5 bases and J by 3 bases, with 7 bases between. This CDR3 contains 12 residues. CDR3 amino acids: CASSLGKETQYF. DNA of the CDR3: TGTGCCAGCAGTTTAGGGAAAGAGACCCAGTACTTC.

J is TRBJ2-3 and V is TRBV4-1; 8 bases agree with TRBD1. The CDR3 has 16 residues. Germline V gives CDR1 MGHRA, CDR2 YSYEKL. With V trimmed by 1 base and J by 1 base, 4 bases remained unmatched. This chain's CDR3 is CASSQGQGWGTDTQYF. CDR3 nucleotides: TGCGCCAGCAGCCAAGGACAGGGGTGGGGCACAGATACGCAGTATTTT.

Remarks on this clone: The same CDR3 arises from other DNA sequences in this sample as well. The chain couples TRBV5-4 to TRBJ1-2; D is unresolved. This CDR3 contains 13 residues. Germline V gene data show CDR1 as SGHNT and CDR2 as YYREEE (reference sequence). V lost 2 bases, J lost 2 bases, and 7 bases lay in between. The CDR3 sequence: CASSLAGNYGYTF. The CDR3 coding sequence is TGTGCCAGCAGCTTAGCGGGGAACTATGGCTACACCTTC.

The J gene is TRBJ1-2, the V gene TRBV20-1; D remains unclear. The CDR3 is made up of 8 amino acids. Per the germline V gene, CDR1 is DFQATT and CDR2 is SNEGSKA (reference sequence). The V and J ends lost 6 bases and 6 bases respectively, with 2 bases between them. The CDR3, as DNA: TGCAGTGCGGATGGCTACACCTTC. Protein product: CSADGYTF.

This clone was picked up a small number of times. The J gene is TRBJ2-1, the V gene TRBV16; D gene unclear. CDR1 is KGHSY and CDR2 is FQNENV in the germline V gene. This CDR3 has 16 residues. Trimming pared 4 bases from V and 5 bases from J, leaving 18 bases between. The CDR3 DNA is TGTGCCAGCAGCCCGCTGGGATTGGGCGCCGACAATGAGCAGTTCTTC. It is translated as CASSPLGLGADNEQFF.

V usage is TRBV28 and J usage is TRBJ1-2; tentative D call: TRBD1 (5 bases). Trimming removed 5 bases from V and 4 bases from J, with 11 bases in between. Germline CDR1 is MDHEN and CDR2 is SYDVKM. CDR3 length equals 13 residues. Here the CDR3 reads CASSPQGSYGYTF. The CDR3 coding sequence is TGTGCCAGCAGTCCTCAGGGAAGCTATGGCTACACCTTC.